Listed here are 4 T cell receptor beta chains from one sample, sequenced in a study of Ad26.COV2.S vaccination and SARS-CoV-2 variants (dated by TCRdb to 2020 to 2023). The library was made by the immunoSEQ multiplex PCR assay. What TCRdb holds here is the immuneACCESS table cut down to in-frame rearrangements. Part of the clones is not present; checked against another copy, under half of the missing clones reflect an unresolved V gene, and the others are unexplained. For this sample the table gives approximately 460,000 clones, of which 80% to 90% were detected only once. 1.7% of the sample comes from the top ten. According to the study, the label for this sample's treatment or condition signals: roughly 18 received Ad26.COV2.S at low or high dose, single or two shots; 5 received placebo; per-sample allocation not given. Repertoires of vaccine and placebo recipients were sequenced from samples taken on day 63 after the first injection.

Source: peripheral blood, taken in a trial of Ad26.COV2.S vaccine versus placebo. Receptors originate from a person between 18 and 65 years old who received the Ad26.COV2.S COVID-19 vaccine or a placebo.

This chain connects TRBV19 to TRBJ1-6; D remains unclear. CDR1 and CDR2 from the germline V gene are LNHDA and SQIVND (reference sequence). Trimming stripped 2 bases from V and 0 bases from J, with 2 bases between. There are 14 residues in the CDR3. DNA for the CDR3: TGTGCCAGTAGTATAAACTCCTATAATTCACCCCTCCACTTT. It is translated as CASSINSYNSPLHF.

V is TRBV30 and J is TRBJ2-7; perhaps D is TRBD1 or TRBD2 (5 bases each). Trimming took off 4 bases at V and 3 bases at J, with 13 bases between the two ends. The CDR3 spans 13 residues. Germline V CDR1 and CDR2: GTSNPN, SVGIG (reference sequence). CDR3 protein: CAWKWGAGYEQYF. In DNA form, the CDR3 reads TGTGCCTGGAAGTGGGGCGCGGGCTACGAGCAGTACTTC. Full variable domain (outside the CDR3, taken from reference TRBV30 and TRBJ2-7): SQTIHQWPATLVQPVGSPLSLECTVEGTSNPNLYWYRQAAGRGLQLLFYSVGIGQISSEVPQNLSASRPQDRQFILSSKKLLLSDSGFYLCAWKWGAGYEQYFGPGTRLTVT.

The rearrangement joins TRBV5-1 to TRBJ2-7, with a possible D match to TRBD1 (6 bases). CDR3 length equals 15 residues. Trimming pared 6 bases from V and 3 bases from J, leaving 19 bases between. CDR1 and CDR2 from the germline V gene are SGHRS and YFSETQ. The CDR3 loop is CASKKGTRNDYEQYF. The CDR3 coding sequence is TGCGCCAGCAAGAAAGGGACAAGGAATGACTACGAGCAGTACTTC.

The rearrangement links TRBV4-1 to TRBJ2-1; 12 bases are shared with TRBD2. This CDR3 is 20 amino acids long. The germline gives CDR1 MGHRA, CDR2 YSYEKL. V lost 0 bases, J lost 12 bases, and 21 bases stayed unmatched. Here the CDR3 DNA reads TGCGCCAGCAGCCAAGATTTGGGGGCTTTTGCGACTAGCGGGAGTCTTTTGCAGTTCTTC. Its translation is CASSQDLGAFATSGSLLQFF.